The next 9 T cell receptor beta chains were all read from a single sample in a study of blood T cell repertoires in COVID-19. Method: immunoSEQ multiplex PCR; TCRdb's copy keeps in-frame clones and lacks some. Counted here are over 50,000 clones, approximately 91% occurring once; the ten biggest clones make up about 3.4%. The sequenced material came from peripheral blood. The receptors derive from a man aged 45-65 years with active COVID-19.

The chain uses TRBV5-4 and TRBJ1-2; D might be TRBD1 (5 bases). The V end was cut by 0 bases, the J end by 5 bases, with 14 bases between. The CDR3 length is 15 residues. The germline gives CDR1 SGHNT, CDR2 YYREEE (reference sequence). The CDR3 reads CASSLDQADIYGYTF. For the CDR3, the DNA is TGTGCCAGCAGCTTGGATCAGGCGGACATATATGGCTACACCTTC. Full variable domain (rest looked up from reference TRBV5-4 and TRBJ1-2): ETGVTQSPTHLIKTRGQQVTLRCSSQSGHNTVSWYQQALGQGPQFIFQYYREEENGRGNFPPRFSGLQFPNYSSELNVNALELDDSALYLCASSLDQADIYGYTFGSGTRLTVV.

The chain has TRBV2 and TRBJ2-3; the match to TRBD2 covers 10 bases. The germline CDR1 and CDR2 sequences are SNHLY and FYNNEI. The V and J ends lost 5 bases and 2 bases, in that order; junction bases with no gene match: 7. This CDR3 spans 16 amino acids. The CDR3 region has the DNA TGTGCCAGCAGTCCCAATAGCGGGGGGACCACAGATACGCAGTATTTT. Translation: CASSPNSGGTTDTQYF.

As concerns this clone: This sample also contains other DNA sequences that code for the same CDR3. The gene calls are TRBV15 and TRBJ2-1, with 7 bases fitting TRBD2. The CDR3 covers 13 residues. Germline trimming cut 1 base from V and 8 bases from J; bases unmatched to any gene: 2. CDR1 and CDR2 (germline): LNHNV, YYDKDF (reference sequence). The CDR3 DNA reads as TGTGCCACCAGCAGAGGGGGAGGGGATGAGCAGTTCTTC. Amino acid sequence: CATSRGGGDEQFF.

V usage is TRBV5-5 and J usage is TRBJ2-7, with 7 positions matching TRBD1. This CDR3 is 13 amino acids long. V trimming: 0 bases; J trimming: 7 bases; junction bases outside the gene matches: 4. Germline assignment: CDR1 SGHKS and CDR2 YYEKEE (reference sequence). The CDR3 reads CASSLGQGWEQYF. The CDR3 DNA is TGTGCCAGCAGCTTGGGACAGGGCTGGGAGCAGTACTTC.

The rearrangement links TRBV6-5 to TRBJ1-2; TRBD1 aligns across 8 bases. V lost 7 bases to trimming and J lost 4 bases; unmatched junction nucleotides: 11. Germline V CDR1 and CDR2: MNHEY, SVGAGI. This CDR3 has 15 amino acids. CDR3 residues: CASINGPRGLYGYTF. In DNA form, the CDR3 reads TGTGCCAGCATCAACGGACCCAGGGGGCTCTATGGCTACACCTTC.

V usage is TRBV9 and J usage is TRBJ1-3; D remains unclear. CDR1 is SGDLS, CDR2 YYNGEE, per germline. This CDR3 is built from 17 residues. Trimming cost V 0 bases and J 2 bases, with 15 bases left between them. The CDR3 is CASSVDPVSGAGNTIYF. Written as DNA, the CDR3 is TGTGCCAGCAGCGTAGACCCGGTGTCCGGGGCTGGAAACACCATATATTTT.

The table lists this clone with a count of one. The J gene is TRBJ1-1, the V gene TRBV5-1; 7 bases agree with TRBD1. Looked up from germline, CDR1 is SGHRS and CDR2 is YFSETQ. The CDR3 spans 15 residues. Trimming took 3 bases from V and 11 from J; bases not matched to a gene: 16. As DNA, the CDR3 is TGCGCCAGCAGCTCACGCGAGACAGGGTCCGGTGATGCTTTCTTT. Translated: CASSSRETGSGDAFF. Looking up the rest from reference TRBV5-1 and TRBJ1-1 gives the full variable domain: KAGVTQTPRYLIKTRGQQVTLSCSPISGHRSVSWYQQTPGQGLQFLFEYFSETQRNKGNFPGRFSGRQFSNSRSEMNVSTLELGDSALYLCASSSRETGSGDAFFGQGTRLTVV.

This clone appeared a few times. This chain's CDR3 is CASSIGDTNQPQHF. CDR3 coding DNA: TGTGCCAGTAGTATAGGGGACACTAATCAGCCCCAGCATTTT. V usage is TRBV19 and J usage is TRBJ1-5; a weak D match, TRBD1 (6 bases). The CDR3 consists of 14 residues. Trimming removed 1 base at V and 4 bases at J, with 8 bases between. Germline lookup yields CDR1 LNHDA and CDR2 SQIVND (reference sequence).

In the case of this clone: At one boundary the junction diverges from the germline segment, which might be a read error. This sequence joins TRBV6-5 and TRBJ1-6; 7 bases align to TRBD1. The CDR3 has 14 amino acids. Germline-derived CDR1 and CDR2 are MNHEY and SVGAGI. Here the CDR3 DNA reads TGTGCCAGCAGTTTATGGGACAGTGATTCGCCCCTCCACTTT. Protein: CASSLWDSDSPLHF.